This T cell receptor beta chain comes out of a study of cytomegalovirus exposure and HLA in healthy donors. Study-wide background: Out of 398 genotyped donors, about 81% belonged to the Caucasian-associated ancestry cluster.

Findings and caveats of the study: High specificity and sensitivity for cytomegalovirus status were reported for the classifier. A few of the chains that were CMV-associated were confirmed in vitro to be specific for CMV antigens.

Notes on this clone: The antigen is undetermined.

V shed 5 bases, J shed 11 bases, and the junction held 4 bases outside the gene matches. This CDR3 has 12 amino acids. Germline lookup yields CDR1 MNHEY and CDR2 SVGAGI. Vbeta (60) and Jbeta (13) primers were used in the PCR. Using immunoSEQ multiplex PCR, the repertoire was profiled, and TCRdb retains in-frame clones only, with some absent. The table shows about 190,000 clones, with 65% to 75% occurring only once. This chain joins TRBV6-5 and TRBJ1-5; 9 positions match TRBD1. The sequence was collected from a man aged 25-45 years in good health and CMV-seropositive. Sequencing input: PBMCs. The CDR3 region is CASSRDRGSQHF. CDR3 bases: TGTGCCAGCAGTCGAGACAGGGGGTCCCAGCATTTT.